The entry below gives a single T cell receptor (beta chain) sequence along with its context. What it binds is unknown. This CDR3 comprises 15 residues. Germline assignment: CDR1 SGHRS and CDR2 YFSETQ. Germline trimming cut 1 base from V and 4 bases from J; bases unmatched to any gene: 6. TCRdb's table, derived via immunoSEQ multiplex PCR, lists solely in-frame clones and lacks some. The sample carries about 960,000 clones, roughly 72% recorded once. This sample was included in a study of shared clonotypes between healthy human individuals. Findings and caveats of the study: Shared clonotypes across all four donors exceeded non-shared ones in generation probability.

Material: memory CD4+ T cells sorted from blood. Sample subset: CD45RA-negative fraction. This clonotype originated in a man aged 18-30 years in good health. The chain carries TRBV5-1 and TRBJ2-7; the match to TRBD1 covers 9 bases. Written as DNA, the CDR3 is TGCGCCAGCAGCTTGTTGACAGGGGGTACATACGAGCAGTACTTC. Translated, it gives CASSLLTGGTYEQYF.